The 9 T cell receptor beta chains in this list originate from one sample, sequenced in a study of T cells in Graves' hyperthyroidism and ophthalmopathy. Amplification yielded TCR beta CDR3 regions, with RNA transcripts as the source. TCR CDR3 regions were first amplified by RT-PCR with HTBI primers. Each CDR3 protein is one row after TCRdb ran MiXCR on the multiplex PCR reads. This table has 550,000 to 600,000 distinct CDR3 sequences, roughly 46% appearing once. Sequences were obtained from peripheral blood or thyroid tissue (not recorded which). These receptors all come from an adult woman with Graves' disease, either hyperthyroidism or ophthalmopathy (not recorded which).

A word on this clonotype: At one end, the junction sequence differs from germline, possibly due to a read error. The rearrangement uses TRBV5-1 and TRBJ2-6, with D tentatively TRBD2 (7 bases). Germline V lookup: CDR1 SGHRS, CDR2 YFSETQ. The CDR3 is 14 residues long. The CDR3 loop reads CASSGGAGTNTGAF. The CDR3 DNA follows: TGCGCCAGCAGCGGGGGGGCAGGGACGAACACTGGAGCTTTC.

This clonotype has at least ten counts. CDR3 sequence reads: CASSPGQGSGETQYF. The CDR3 region has the DNA TGTGCCAGCAGCCCGGGACAGGGGTCGGGGGAGACCCAGTACTTC. This rearrangement joins TRBV5-8 to TRBJ2-5; 10 bases are a match to TRBD1. Looked up from germline, CDR1 is SGHTS and CDR2 is YDEGEE. V trimming: 4 bases; J trimming: 5 bases; junction bases outside the gene matches: 8. This CDR3 comprises 15 residues.

This clonotype was detected only once. This chain joins TRBV10-1 and TRBJ1-1; no definite D call. Germline values: CDR1 WNHNN, CDR2 SYGVQD (reference sequence). V shed 3 bases and J shed 0 bases, with 14 bases lying between them. This CDR3 spans 16 amino acids. The CDR3 region is CASSENSYTMNTEAFF. The CDR3 nucleotides read TGCGCCAGCAGTGAAAACAGCTATACGATGAACACTGAAGCTTTCTTT.

The gene calls are TRBV19 and TRBJ1-5; a weak D match, TRBD1 (5 bases). Germline CDR1 reads LNHDA; CDR2 reads SQIVND (reference sequence). The CDR3 runs to 15 residues. V lost 4 bases and J lost 1, with 11 bases in between. In DNA, the CDR3 is TGTGCCAGTAGTAAAGGGGCCACGAGCAATCAGCCCCAGCATTTT. As protein: CASSKGATSNQPQHF.

The rearrangement links TRBV20-1 to TRBJ2-6; D unclear. The V and J ends lost 3 bases and 7 bases respectively, with 4 bases between them. This CDR3 is built from 11 residues. The germline CDR1 and CDR2 sequences are DFQATT and SNEGSKA (reference sequence). The CDR3 sequence is CSASRANVLTF. CDR3 bases: TGCAGTGCTAGTCGAGCCAACGTCCTGACTTTC.

This clonotype was recorded many times. The rearrangement uses TRBV7-9 and TRBJ2-7, with TRBD1 identical over 7 bases. The germline V gene encodes CDR1 SEHNR and CDR2 FQNEAQ (reference sequence). The trim removed 5 bases at V and 3 bases at J, leaving 16 bases unmatched. The length of the CDR3 is 17 residues. The chain's CDR3 is CASSPWGQQPSSYEQYF. In DNA form, the CDR3 reads TGTGCCAGCAGCCCCTGGGGACAGCAGCCCTCGAGCTACGAGCAGTACTTC.

V gene TRBV29-1 combines with J gene TRBJ2-7; 7 bases fit TRBD1. J lost 6 bases, V lost 1 base, and 3 bases had no gene match. Germline-derived CDR1 and CDR2 are SQVTM and ANQGSEA. CDR3 length: 12 amino acids. The CDR3 here is CSVEGTGLEQYF. The CDR3 DNA reads TGCAGCGTTGAAGGGACAGGACTCGAGCAGTACTTC.

In its sample, this clonotype was seen a few times. This chain connects TRBV7-2 to TRBJ2-1, with D tentatively TRBD2 (6 bases). Germline CDR1 SGHTA, CDR2 FQGNSA. The CDR3 is 15 residues long. V was shortened by 5 bases and J by 9 bases, with 20 bases between the two germline ends. The CDR3 reads CASSLRPGLATEQFF. The CDR3 DNA reads TGTGCCAGCAGCCTCCGACCCGGGCTAGCGACTGAGCAGTTCTTC.

The chain recombines TRBV5-6 with TRBJ1-2; 7 bases fit TRBD1. The CDR3 sequence is 14 residues long. The junction had 5 bases not matched to a gene; V was cut back by 0 bases and J by 6 bases. Germline-derived CDR1 and CDR2 are SGHDT and YYEEEE. In DNA form, the CDR3 reads TGTGCCAGCAGCTTGGAACCGCAGGGGGATGGCTACACCTTC. This translates into CASSLEPQGDGYTF.